The 25 T cell receptor beta chains given below trace back to one sample, sequenced in a study of cytomegalovirus exposure and HLA in healthy donors. It was with 60 Vbeta and 13 Jbeta primers that the PCR ran. Assay: immunoSEQ multiplex PCR; the TCRdb copy retains only in-frame clones and omits some. The table includes around 92,000 clones, around 85% detected once. The sequenced sample consisted of PBMCs. These receptor sequences come from a girl under 10 years old in good health and CMV-seropositive.

The chain combines TRBV10-3 with TRBJ1-4; TRBD1 agrees at 8 bases. This CDR3 contains 15 residues. V was pared by 2 bases and J by 3 bases, with 2 bases of the junction left unmatched. Germline V lookup: CDR1 ENHRY, CDR2 SYGVKD. CDR3 sequence reads: CAISEPTGANEKLFF. The CDR3 DNA sequence: TGTGCCATCAGTGAGCCGACAGGGGCTAATGAAAAACTGTTTTTT.

The gene calls are TRBV27 and TRBJ2-7, with 7 bases aligning to TRBD1. This CDR3 is 15 amino acids long. Unmatched junction bases numbered 11, after V lost 4 bases and J lost 5 bases. CDR1 is MNHEY and CDR2 is SMNVEV in the germline V gene (reference sequence). CDR3 nucleotide sequence: TGTGCCAGCAGTTCCAAAGCGACAGGGCGGAACGAGCAGTACTTC. Its translation is CASSSKATGRNEQYF.

This clone has only a few counts. This chain links TRBV18 with TRBJ1-1, with 11 bases lining up with TRBD1. Germline loops: CDR1 KGHSH, CDR2 LQKENI. Losses at the gene ends were 3 bases for V and 4 bases for J; bases not matched to a gene: 7. The CDR3 loop spans 16 amino acids. CDR3: CASSPDGTGGFTEAFF. The CDR3 DNA reads TGTGCCAGCTCACCGGATGGGACAGGGGGATTCACTGAAGCTTTCTTT.

The chain is built from TRBV5-1 and TRBJ1-1, with unresolved D. The CDR3 has 13 amino acids. Germline values: CDR1 SGHRS, CDR2 YFSETQ. V lost 1 base and J lost 2, with 6 bases in between. The DNA for the CDR3 is TGCGCCAGCAGCTTGACGGGTAACACTGAAGCTTTCTTT. Translated, it gives CASSLTGNTEAFF.

The gene calls are TRBV25-1 and TRBJ1-1; TRBD1 is a possible D gene (6 bases). Germline lookup yields CDR1 MGHDK and CDR2 SYGVNS. Trimming took 6 bases from V and 0 from J, leaving 11 bases between them. The CDR3 is made up of 14 amino acids. The CDR3 bases are TGTGCCAGCAGCATGACAGGACTGAACACTGAAGCTTTCTTT. Translating it yields CASSMTGLNTEAFF.

On this clone: Compared with germline, one end of the junction differs, possibly owing to a read error. The J gene is TRBJ1-4, the V gene TRBV6-1, with D unclear. The CDR3 consists of 15 residues. The germline V gene encodes CDR1 MNHNS and CDR2 SASEGT. CDR3 nucleotides: TGTGCCAGCAGTGGTCGTGCTGCAACTAATGAAAAGCTGTTTTTT. Translating it yields CASSGRAATNEKLFF.

The chain combines TRBV5-1 with TRBJ2-1; the D is unclear. V lost 0 bases, J lost 2 bases, and 3 bases lay in between. Germline V lookup: CDR1 SGHRS, CDR2 YFSETQ. This CDR3 is 13 amino acids long. This CDR3 is CASSLDTYNEQFF. The CDR3 nucleotides are TGCGCCAGCAGCTTGGACACCTACAATGAGCAGTTCTTC.

The rearrangement uses TRBV6-5 and TRBJ2-7; D is perhaps TRBD2 (7 bases). The CDR3 length is 13 residues. The germline V gene encodes CDR1 MNHEY and CDR2 SVGAGI. Trimming took off 7 bases at V and 3 bases at J, with 13 bases between the two ends. DNA of the CDR3: TGTGCCAGCACGGGGGGACAAAACTACGAGCAGTACTTC. It codes for CASTGGQNYEQYF.

V gene TRBV5-1 combines with J gene TRBJ1-1, with TRBD1 matching 8 bases. The germline gives CDR1 SGHRS, CDR2 YFSETQ. The CDR3 consists of 15 residues. V shed 3 bases, J shed 2 bases, and the junction held 6 bases outside the gene matches. Written as DNA, the CDR3 is TGCGCCAGCAGCTCGGGGACAGGAAGAAACACTGAAGCTTTCTTT. Its protein product is CASSSGTGRNTEAFF. The full variable domain, in which reference TRBV5-1 and TRBJ1-1 provide the parts outside the CDR3, is KAGVTQTPRYLIKTRGQQVTLSCSPISGHRSVSWYQQTPGQGLQFLFEYFSETQRNKGNFPGRFSGRQFSNSRSEMNVSTLELGDSALYLCASSSGTGRNTEAFFGQGTRLTVV.

The chain recombines TRBV7-9 with TRBJ2-2; no firm D call. The length of the CDR3 is 13 residues. V was pared by 6 bases and J by 4 bases, with 9 bases between. Per the germline V gene, CDR1 is SEHNR and CDR2 is FQNEAQ (reference sequence). The CDR3 DNA reads as TGTGCCAGCAGGTCAGTTTCCACCGGGGAGCTGTTTTTT. It encodes CASRSVSTGELFF.

This clone was seen only a few times. This chain uses TRBV6-6 with TRBJ2-7; D uncertain. This CDR3 region has 11 residues. V was clipped by 8 bases and J by 6 bases, with 11 bases between them. Germline V gives CDR1 MNHNY, CDR2 SVGAGI (reference sequence). The CDR3 DNA is TGTGCCAGCTACCTGTTCGGCGAGCAGTACTTC. Protein sequence: CASYLFGEQYF.

CDR3 nucleotides: TGTGCCAGCTCACCATCAGCCGGGACAGGGATAAAGGATGAGCAGTTCTTC. This sequence encodes CASSPSAGTGIKDEQFF. The chain recombines TRBV18 with TRBJ2-1, with 9 bases identical to TRBD1. Losses at the gene ends were 2 bases for V and 8 bases for J; bases not matched to a gene: 13. Germline V gene sequence: CDR1 KGHSH, CDR2 LQKENI. The CDR3 is 17 residues long.

The J gene is TRBJ2-2, the V gene TRBV7-6, with 8 positions matching TRBD2. The length of the CDR3 is 17 residues. Trimming at V came to 6 bases and at J to 6 bases, leaving 15 bases not matched to a gene. Looked up from germline, CDR1 is SGHVS and CDR2 is FNYEAQ. The CDR3 is CASSPHSGMEASGELFF. As DNA, the CDR3 is TGTGCCAGCAGTCCTCATAGCGGGATGGAGGCTTCCGGGGAGCTGTTTTTT.

The rearrangement uses TRBV6-5 and TRBJ2-1, with D perhaps matching TRBD2 (6 bases). V lost 6 bases and J lost 3, with 9 bases in between. CDR3 length equals 13 residues. CDR1 MNHEY and CDR2 SVGAGI come from the germline V gene. The CDR3 region is CASSSAGYNEQFF. The DNA for the CDR3 is TGTGCCAGCAGCTCAGCGGGCTACAATGAGCAGTTCTTC.

The chain has TRBV6-5 and TRBJ2-5; D perhaps matches TRBD2 (5 bases). The DNA end lines up better with TRBJ2-7; the J call may be wrong. CDR3 length equals 14 residues. Germline V gene data show CDR1 as MNHEY and CDR2 as SVGAGI. The chain's CDR3 is CASSLAGSSYEQYF. The DNA of the CDR3 is TGTGCCAGCAGTTTGGCGGGTTCCTCCTACGAGCAGTACTTC.

The rearrangement joins TRBV5-1 to TRBJ1-1, with D uncertain. Per germline, CDR1 SGHRS and CDR2 YFSETQ. V lost 0 bases and J lost 0, with 6 bases in between. CDR3 size: 14 residues. The CDR3 is CASSLGQMNTEAFF. The CDR3 bases are TGCGCCAGCAGCTTGGGCCAGATGAACACTGAAGCTTTCTTT.

The chain links TRBV30 to TRBJ2-2; a weak D match, TRBD2 (6 bases). CDR1 is GTSNPN, CDR2 SVGIG, per germline (reference sequence). The ends were cut back, 4 bases at V and 0 bases at J, with 9 bases in the middle. This CDR3 comprises 14 residues. The CDR3 DNA reads as TGTGCCTGGATGCGCGGGGCGAACACCGGGGAGCTGTTTTTT. As protein: CAWMRGANTGELFF.

The J gene is TRBJ2-7, the V gene TRBV7-9; 9 positions match TRBD2. Germline CDR1 is SEHNR and CDR2 is FQNEAQ (reference sequence). The CDR3 totals 16 residues. Trimming took 8 bases from V and 1 from J; bases not matched to a gene: 12. The CDR3 loop reads CASGSLGSGRSYEQYF. In DNA form, the CDR3 reads TGTGCCAGCGGATCCCTAGGAAGCGGGAGGTCCTACGAGCAGTACTTC.

This clone was observed a few times. This chain connects TRBV5-6 to TRBJ2-1; TRBD2 matches at 11 bases. Per the germline V gene, CDR1 is SGHDT and CDR2 is YYEEEE. The CDR3 has 15 amino acids. Trimming removed 2 bases from V and 8 bases from J; junction bases left unmatched: 6. CDR3 loop: CASSFSGRAQDEQFF. The CDR3, as DNA: TGTGCCAGCAGCTTTAGCGGGAGGGCCCAGGATGAGCAGTTCTTC. The variable domain in full, completed from reference TRBV5-6 and TRBJ2-1, reads DAGVTQSPTHLIKTRGQQVTLRCSPKSGHDTVSWYQQALGQGPQFIFQYYEEEERQRGNFPDRFSGHQFPNYSSELNVNALLLGDSALYLCASSFSGRAQDEQFFGPGTRLTVL.

V and J are TRBV5-6 and TRBJ1-2; possibly TRBD1 for D (5 bases). CDR1 and CDR2 (germline): SGHDT, YYEEEE. The CDR3 is 15 amino acids. The ends were cut back, 3 bases at V and 8 bases at J, with 20 bases in the middle. CDR3: CASSSMVAGGSGYTF. CDR3 nucleotide sequence: TGTGCCAGCAGCTCGATGGTGGCCGGGGGTAGCGGCTACACCTTC.

The table lists this clone with a few counts. The V call is TRBV6-1, the J call TRBJ1-2; the D is unclear. Germline lookup yields CDR1 MNHNS and CDR2 SASEGT. Trimming took off 1 base at V and 3 bases at J, with 6 bases between the two ends. This CDR3 has 13 amino acids. This CDR3 reads CASSEVIDYGYTF. DNA for the CDR3: TGTGCCAGCAGTGAAGTAATAGACTATGGCTACACCTTC.

This rearrangement joins TRBV7-4 to TRBJ1-5, with D perhaps matching TRBD1 (5 bases). This CDR3 has 18 amino acids. Per the germline V gene, CDR1 is SGHVT and CDR2 is SQSDAQ. Trimming shortened V by 1 base and J by 9 bases, and 25 bases separated the two germline ends. The CDR3 is CASSLDLCGAYLLWPQHF. CDR3 in DNA: TGTGCCAGCAGCTTAGATCTGTGTGGGGCCTATCTCTTGTGGCCCCAGCATTTT.

The V call is TRBV5-1, the J call TRBJ2-1; 9 nucleotides agree with TRBD2. V shed 0 bases, J shed 4 bases, and the junction held 8 bases outside the gene matches. Germline values: CDR1 SGHRS, CDR2 YFSETQ. This CDR3 has 17 residues. CDR3 sequence: CASSLALSAGGYNEQFF. CDR3 nucleotide sequence: TGCGCCAGCAGCTTGGCCCTCTCAGCGGGGGGATACAATGAGCAGTTCTTC.

V and J are TRBV29-1 and TRBJ2-3; TRBD1 might be the D (5 bases). This CDR3 region has 15 residues. Germline V CDR1 and CDR2: SQVTM, ANQGSEA. V was trimmed by 4 bases and J by 1 base, leaving 15 bases between them. CDR3 protein: CSVVPTGSGTDTQYF. CDR3 nucleotides: TGCAGCGTTGTTCCAACAGGATCGGGCACAGATACGCAGTATTTT.

This clone has only a few counts. The chain joins TRBV28 to TRBJ1-4; D might be TRBD1 (6 bases). Germline assignment: CDR1 MDHEN and CDR2 SYDVKM. Trimming removed 5 bases from V and 8 bases from J, with 21 bases in between. There are 16 residues in the CDR3. The CDR3 bases are TGTGCCAGCAGTCCCGGTGGGGGCAGGAATGGGGAAAAACTGTTTTTT. The encoded protein is CASSPGGGRNGEKLFF.